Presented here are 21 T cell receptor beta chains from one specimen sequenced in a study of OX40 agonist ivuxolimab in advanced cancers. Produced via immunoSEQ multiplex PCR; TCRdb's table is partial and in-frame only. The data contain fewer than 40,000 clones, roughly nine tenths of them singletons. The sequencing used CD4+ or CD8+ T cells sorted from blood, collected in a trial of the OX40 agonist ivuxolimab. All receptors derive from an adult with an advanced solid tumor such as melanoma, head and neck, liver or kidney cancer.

The DNA of the CDR3 is TGCGCCAGCAGCTTGGTAGGTAGGGGGCGCACTAACGATGAGCAGTTCTTC. It codes for CASSLVGRGRTNDEQFF. The chain carries TRBV5-1 and TRBJ2-1; 7 bases map to TRBD1. CDR1 is SGHRS and CDR2 is YFSETQ in the germline V gene. V gave up 0 bases and J gave up 8 bases; unmatched junction bases: 14. The CDR3 runs to 17 residues.

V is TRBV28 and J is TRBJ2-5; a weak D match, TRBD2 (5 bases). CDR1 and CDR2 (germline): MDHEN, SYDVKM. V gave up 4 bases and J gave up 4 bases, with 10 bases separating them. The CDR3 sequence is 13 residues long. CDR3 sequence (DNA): TGTGCCAGCAGTTCCCCTGGAGGAGAGACCCAGTACTTC. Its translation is CASSSPGGETQYF.

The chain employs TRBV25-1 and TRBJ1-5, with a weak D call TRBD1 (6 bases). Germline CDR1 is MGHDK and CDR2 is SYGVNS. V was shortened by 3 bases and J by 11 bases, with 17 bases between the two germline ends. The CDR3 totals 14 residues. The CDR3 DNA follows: TGTGCCAGCAGTGATCCTGACTCTTCAGGGGCCCAGCATTTT. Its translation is CASSDPDSSGAQHF.

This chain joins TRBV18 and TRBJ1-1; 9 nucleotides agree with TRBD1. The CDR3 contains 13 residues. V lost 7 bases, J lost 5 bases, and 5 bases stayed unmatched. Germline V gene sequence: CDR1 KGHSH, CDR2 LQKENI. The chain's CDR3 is CASFPDRGTEAFF. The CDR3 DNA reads TGTGCCAGCTTCCCGGACAGGGGAACTGAAGCTTTCTTT.

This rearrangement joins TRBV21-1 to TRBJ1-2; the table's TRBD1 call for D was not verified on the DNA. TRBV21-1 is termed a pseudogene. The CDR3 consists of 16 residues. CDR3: CASSKGCRVENYGYTF. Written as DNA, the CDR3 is TGTGCCAGCAGCAAAGGTTGCAGGGTCGAGAACTATGGCTACACCTTC.

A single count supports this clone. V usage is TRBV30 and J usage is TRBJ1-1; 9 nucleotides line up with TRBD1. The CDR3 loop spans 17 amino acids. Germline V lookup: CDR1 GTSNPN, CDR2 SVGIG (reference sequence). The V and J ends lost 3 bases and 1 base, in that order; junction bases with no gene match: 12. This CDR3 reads CAWRPLWTGAQNTEAFF. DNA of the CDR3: TGTGCCTGGAGGCCCCTTTGGACAGGGGCCCAGAACACTGAAGCTTTCTTT.

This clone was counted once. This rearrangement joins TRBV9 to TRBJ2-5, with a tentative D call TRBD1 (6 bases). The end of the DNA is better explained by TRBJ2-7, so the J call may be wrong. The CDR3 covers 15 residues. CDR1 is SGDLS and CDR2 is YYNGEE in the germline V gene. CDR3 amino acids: CASSEATGKQYEQYF. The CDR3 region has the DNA TGTGCCAGCAGCGAGGCCACAGGGAAGCAATACGAGCAGTACTTC.

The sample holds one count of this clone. CDR3 protein: CASSLYYEQYF. The CDR3, as DNA: TGCGCCAGCAGCTTGTACTACGAGCAGTACTTC. The chain joins TRBV5-1 to TRBJ2-7; D call uncertain. The germline CDR1 and CDR2 sequences are SGHRS and YFSETQ. This CDR3 has 11 amino acids. Trimming shortened V by 1 base and J by 3 bases, and 2 bases separated the two germline ends.

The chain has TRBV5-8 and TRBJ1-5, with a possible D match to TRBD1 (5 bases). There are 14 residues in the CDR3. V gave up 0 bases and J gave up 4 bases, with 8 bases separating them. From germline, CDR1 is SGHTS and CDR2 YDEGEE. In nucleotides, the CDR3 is TGTGCCAGCAGCTTGGTGGGACCTAATCAGCCCCAGCATTTT. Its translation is CASSLVGPNQPQHF.

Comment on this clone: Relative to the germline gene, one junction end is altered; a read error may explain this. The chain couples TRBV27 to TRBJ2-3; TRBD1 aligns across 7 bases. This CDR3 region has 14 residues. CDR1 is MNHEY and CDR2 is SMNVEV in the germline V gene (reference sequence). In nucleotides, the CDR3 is TGTGCCAGCAGGCCGGGACAGAGTACAGGTACGCAGTATTTT. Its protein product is CASRPGQSTGTQYF.

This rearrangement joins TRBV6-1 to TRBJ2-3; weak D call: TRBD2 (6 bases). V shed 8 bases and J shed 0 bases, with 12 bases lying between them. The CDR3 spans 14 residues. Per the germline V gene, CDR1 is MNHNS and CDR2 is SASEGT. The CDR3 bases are TGTGCCAGCGCCTGGGCGGGGAGCACAGATACGCAGTATTTT. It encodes CASAWAGSTDTQYF.

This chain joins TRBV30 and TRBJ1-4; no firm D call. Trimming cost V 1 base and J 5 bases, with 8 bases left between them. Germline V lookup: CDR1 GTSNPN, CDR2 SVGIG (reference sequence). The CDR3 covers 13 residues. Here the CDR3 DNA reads TGTGCCTGGAGTGGCCTTCGGAATGAAAAACTGTTTTTT. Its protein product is CAWSGLRNEKLFF.

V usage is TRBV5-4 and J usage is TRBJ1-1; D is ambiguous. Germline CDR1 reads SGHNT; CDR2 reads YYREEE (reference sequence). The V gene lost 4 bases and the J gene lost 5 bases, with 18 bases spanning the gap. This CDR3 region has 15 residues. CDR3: CASSQIKLDGTEAFF. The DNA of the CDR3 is TGTGCCAGCAGCCAAATAAAATTGGATGGAACTGAAGCTTTCTTT.

The CDR3, as DNA: TGTGCCAGCAGTTCAGGAAGGGCCTATGGCTACACCTTC. It specifies CASSSGRAYGYTF. The chain carries TRBV6-5 and TRBJ1-2, with D uncertain. This CDR3 region has 13 residues. V was shortened by 4 bases and J by 4 bases, with 10 bases between the two germline ends. Germline loops: CDR1 MNHEY, CDR2 SVGAGI.

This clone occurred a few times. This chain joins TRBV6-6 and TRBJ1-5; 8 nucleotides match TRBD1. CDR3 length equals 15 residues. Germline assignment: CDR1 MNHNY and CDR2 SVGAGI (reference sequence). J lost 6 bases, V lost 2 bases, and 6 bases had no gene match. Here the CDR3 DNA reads TGTGCCAGCAGTTACAGTCCAGGGGGCTCTCAGCCCCAGCATTTT. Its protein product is CASSYSPGGSQPQHF.

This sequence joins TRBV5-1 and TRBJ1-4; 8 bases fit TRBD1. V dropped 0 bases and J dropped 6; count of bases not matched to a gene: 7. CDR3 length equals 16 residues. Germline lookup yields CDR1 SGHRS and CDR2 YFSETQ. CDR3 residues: CASSLATGAGDEKLFF. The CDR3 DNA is TGCGCCAGCAGCTTGGCGACAGGGGCGGGAGATGAAAAACTGTTTTTT. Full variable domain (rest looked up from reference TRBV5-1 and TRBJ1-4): KAGVTQTPRYLIKTRGQQVTLSCSPISGHRSVSWYQQTPGQGLQFLFEYFSETQRNKGNFPGRFSGRQFSNSRSEMNVSTLELGDSALYLCASSLATGAGDEKLFFGSGTQLSVL.

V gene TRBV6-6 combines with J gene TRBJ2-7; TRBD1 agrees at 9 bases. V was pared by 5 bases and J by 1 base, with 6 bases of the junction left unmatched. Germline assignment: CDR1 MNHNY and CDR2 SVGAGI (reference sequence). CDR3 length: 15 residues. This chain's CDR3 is CASSRGQGGSYEQYF. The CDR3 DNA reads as TGTGCCAGCAGTAGGGGACAGGGCGGGTCCTACGAGCAGTACTTC.

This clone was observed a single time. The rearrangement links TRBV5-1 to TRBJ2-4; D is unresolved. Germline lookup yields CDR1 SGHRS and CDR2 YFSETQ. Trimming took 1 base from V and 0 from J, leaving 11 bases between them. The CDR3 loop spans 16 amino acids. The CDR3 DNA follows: TGCGCCAGCAGCTTGTTGGCCGGTCTAGCCAAAAACATTCAGTACTTC. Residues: CASSLLAGLAKNIQYF. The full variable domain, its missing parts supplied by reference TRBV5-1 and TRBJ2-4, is KAGVTQTPRYLIKTRGQQVTLSCSPISGHRSVSWYQQTPGQGLQFLFEYFSETQRNKGNFPGRFSGRQFSNSRSEMNVSTLELGDSALYLCASSLLAGLAKNIQYFGAGTRLSVL.

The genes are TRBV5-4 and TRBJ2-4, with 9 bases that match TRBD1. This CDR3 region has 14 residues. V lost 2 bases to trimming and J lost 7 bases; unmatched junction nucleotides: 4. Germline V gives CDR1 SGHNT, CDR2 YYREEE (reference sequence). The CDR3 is CASSLQGAGNIQYF. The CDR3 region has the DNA TGTGCCAGCAGCTTACAGGGGGCAGGGAACATTCAGTACTTC.

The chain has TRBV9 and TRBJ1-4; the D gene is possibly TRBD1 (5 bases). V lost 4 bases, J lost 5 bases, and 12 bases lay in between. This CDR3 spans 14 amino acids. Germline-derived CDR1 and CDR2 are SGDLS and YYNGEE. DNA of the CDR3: TGTGCCAGCAGCCCCAGTCGGGGGAATGAAAAACTGTTTTTT. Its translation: CASSPSRGNEKLFF.

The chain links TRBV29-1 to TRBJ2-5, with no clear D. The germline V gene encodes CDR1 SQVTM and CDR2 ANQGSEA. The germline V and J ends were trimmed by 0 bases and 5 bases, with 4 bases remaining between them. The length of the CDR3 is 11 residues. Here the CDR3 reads CSVEDRETQYF. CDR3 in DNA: TGCAGCGTTGAAGACCGGGAGACCCAGTACTTC.